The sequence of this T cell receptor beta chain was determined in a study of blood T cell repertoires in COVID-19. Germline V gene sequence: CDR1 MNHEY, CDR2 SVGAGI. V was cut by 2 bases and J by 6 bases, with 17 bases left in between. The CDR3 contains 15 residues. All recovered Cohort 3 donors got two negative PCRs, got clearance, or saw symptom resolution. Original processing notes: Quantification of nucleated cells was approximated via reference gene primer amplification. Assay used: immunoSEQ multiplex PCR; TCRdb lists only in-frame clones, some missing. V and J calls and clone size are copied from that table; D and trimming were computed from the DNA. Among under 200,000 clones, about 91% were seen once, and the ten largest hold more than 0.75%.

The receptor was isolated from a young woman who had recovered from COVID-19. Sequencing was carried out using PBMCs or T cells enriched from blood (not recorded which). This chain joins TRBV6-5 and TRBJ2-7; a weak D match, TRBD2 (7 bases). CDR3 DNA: TGTGCCAGCAGTTACGGGGGCGGGAGTTACTTCGAGCAGTACTTC. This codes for CASSYGGGSYFEQYF.